This section outlines one TCR beta chain sequence together with its context. Its antigen is unidentified. The sample is drawn from a study of beta chain features in type 1 diabetes. Whole-study context: Across every sample, around 98 million sorted cells were examined in total. Study outcomes and limitations: Moderate yet significant TCRB CDR3 shortening was seen in Type 1 diabetes patients in all four CD4+ subsets. A definitive answer on HLA type influencing TCRB rearrangement was not reached here. Researchers cautioned that cDNA sequencing could over-represent cells with high TCR expression.

The sequenced template was cDNA made from the entire isolated RNA. TCRdb's table, derived via immunoSEQ multiplex PCR, lists solely in-frame clones and lacks some. The sample includes a few hundred thousand clones, roughly 13% of them seen just once. Each of the sorted populations had a purity greater than 98%. Unmatched junction bases numbered 5, after V lost 3 bases and J lost 5 bases. This CDR3 region has 14 residues. Germline V CDR1 and CDR2: MDHEN, SYDVKM. The specimen sequenced was naive CD4+ T cells from blood. This chain connects TRBV28 to TRBJ2-7; 9 bases line up with TRBD1. This clonotype was sampled from a woman younger than 35 with type 1 diabetes. The CDR3 DNA reads TGTGCCAGCAGTTTGCCACAGGGGGCGGACGAGCAGTACTTC. Its protein is CASSLPQGADEQYF.